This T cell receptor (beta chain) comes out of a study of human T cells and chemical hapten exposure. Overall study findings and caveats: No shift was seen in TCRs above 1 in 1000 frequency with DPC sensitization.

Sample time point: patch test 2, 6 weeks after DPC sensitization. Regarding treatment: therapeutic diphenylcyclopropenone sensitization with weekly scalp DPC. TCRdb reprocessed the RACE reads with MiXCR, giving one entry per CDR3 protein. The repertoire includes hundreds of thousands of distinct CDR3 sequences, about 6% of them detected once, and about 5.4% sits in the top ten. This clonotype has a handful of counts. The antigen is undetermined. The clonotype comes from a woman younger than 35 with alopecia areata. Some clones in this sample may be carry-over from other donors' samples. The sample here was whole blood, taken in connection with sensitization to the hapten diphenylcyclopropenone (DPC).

The CDR3 is CASADSSGANVLTF. As DNA, the CDR3 is TGTGCCAGCGCAGACTCCTCTGGGGCCAACGTCCTGACTTTC. J is TRBJ2-6 and V is TRBV13, with unresolved D. The germline CDR1 and CDR2 sequences are PRHDT and FYEKMQ (reference sequence). Trimming took 8 bases from V and 0 from J, leaving 8 bases between them. The CDR3 has 14 amino acids.